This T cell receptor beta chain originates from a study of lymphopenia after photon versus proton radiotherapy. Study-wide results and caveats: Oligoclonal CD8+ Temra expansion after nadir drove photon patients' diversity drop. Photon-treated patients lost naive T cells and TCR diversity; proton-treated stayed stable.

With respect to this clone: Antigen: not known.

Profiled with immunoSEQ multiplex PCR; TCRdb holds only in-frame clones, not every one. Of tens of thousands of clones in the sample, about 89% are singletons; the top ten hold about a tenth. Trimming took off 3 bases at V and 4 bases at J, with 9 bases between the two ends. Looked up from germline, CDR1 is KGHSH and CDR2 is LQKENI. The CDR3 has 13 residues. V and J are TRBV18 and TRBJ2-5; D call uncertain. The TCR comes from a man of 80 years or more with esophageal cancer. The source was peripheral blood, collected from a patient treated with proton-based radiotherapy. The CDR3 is CASSPLVGETQYF. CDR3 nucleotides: TGTGCCAGCTCACCGCTGGTTGGAGAGACCCAGTACTTC.